This is a list of T cell receptor beta chains from one sample in a study of blood T cells in healthy people across ages. TCRdb re-called the 5' RACE reads through MiXCR, storing one row per CDR3 protein. The data hold roughly 930,000 distinct CDR3 sequences, with 45% to 50% observed a single time. Sequences were obtained from blood. These receptors originate from a man aged 30-40 years in good health. The CDR3 runs from the conserved cysteine through the conserved F or W. The D gene is left open where the match is weak. Clone size is not always given. Where it is, it says once, few, many or a class for expanded clones.

J gene	D gene	V gene	clone size	CDR3 DNA	CDR3 protein
TRBJ2-7	TRBD1	TRBV5-1	few	TGCGCCAGCAGCGCGTCGGACAGGCCATCCTACGAGCAGTACTTC	CASSASDRPSYEQYF
TRBJ1-1	TRBD1	TRBV4-2	NA	TGTGCCAGCGGGACAGGGGTTGAAACAGGTAAAGCTTTCTTT	CASGTGVETGKAFF
TRBJ2-5	NA	TRBV21-1	NA	TGTGCCAAACCGGACGAGGAAGAGACCCAGTACTTC	CAKPDEEETQYF
TRBJ2-7	TRBD1	TRBV9	NA	TGTGCCAGCAGCGAGGGGGACAGGCCGATCTACGAGCAGTACTTC	CASSEGDRPIYEQYF
TRBJ2-7	NA	TRBV6-1	NA	TGTGCCAGCATTCCTGACAGGACCTACGAGCAGTACTTC	CASIPDRTYEQYF
TRBJ2-3	TRBD1	TRBV7-2	few	TGTGCCAGCAGCCCGAGAGAGGACAGGCCCGTTTTGGCAGATACGCAGTATTTT	CASSPREDRPVLADTQYF
TRBJ1-1	NA	TRBV3-1	few	TGTGCCAGCAGTATAAACAGGGAGATTAACACTGAAGCTTTCTTT	CASSINREINTEAFF
TRBJ2-1	NA	TRBV29-1	NA	TGCATCGTTGTGGGACCCGCGGGCAATGAGCAGTTCTTC	CIVVGPAGNEQFF
TRBJ2-7	NA	TRBV6-1	few	TGTGCCAGCAGTGTTTTCAGGGGAAGCTCCTACGAGCAGTACTTC	CASSVFRGSSYEQYF
TRBJ1-4	TRBD1	TRBV3-1	NA	TGTGCCAGCAGCCAATGGACGAGGGGGCTTAATGAAAAACTGTTTTTT	CASSQWTRGLNEKLFF
TRBJ2-7	NA	TRBV4-3	NA	TGCGCCAGCAGCCCAACTGCGGGGGCGCTTGACGAGCAGTACTTC	CASSPTAGALDEQYF
TRBJ2-3	TRBD1	TRBV28	NA	TGTGCCAGCAGCCCGGACAGGGGGCTGGGAGATACGCAGTATTTT	CASSPDRGLGDTQYF
TRBJ2-1	NA	TRBV7-2	NA	TGTGCCAGCAGCTTTACAGGGCCCGGAGAGCAGTTCTTC	CASSFTGPGEQFF
TRBJ1-5	NA	TRBV30	once	TGTGCCTGGAGTTCCTGGGACAATCAGCCCCAGCATTTT	CAWSSWDNQPQHF
TRBJ1-5	NA	TRBV6-5	NA	TGTGCCAGCAGTTACTCCCGGACGGATAGCAATCAGCCCCAGCATTTT	CASSYSRTDSNQPQHF
TRBJ2-3	NA	TRBV6-6	many	TGTGCCAGCAGGCACGACGGGTCCAAGAATACGCAGTATTTT	CASRHDGSKNTQYF
TRBJ1-6	TRBD1	TRBV5-1	few	TGCGCCAGCAGCTTGGGGGGGACAGGGGTCGATCCCCTCCACTTT	CASSLGGTGVDPLHF
TRBJ2-2	TRBD2	TRBV4-1	NA	TGCGCCAGCAGCCTCGGGACTAGCGGAGGAGCCGGGGAGCTGTTTTTT	CASSLGTSGGAGELFF
TRBJ2-3	NA	TRBV7-9	few	TGTGCCAGCAGTTCCGGTGATCTTTCTAGCACAGATACGCAGTATTTT	CASSSGDLSSTDTQYF
TRBJ2-1	TRBD1	TRBV6-1	few	TGTGCCAGCAGCGAATATGGGACAGGGGCTTACAATGAGCAGTTCTTC	CASSEYGTGAYNEQFF
TRBJ2-1	NA	TRBV7-3	NA	TGTGCCAGCAGCGACCAGACAGACAATGAGCAGTTCTTC	CASSDQTDNEQFF
TRBJ2-1	TRBD2	TRBV14	many	TGTGCCAGCAGCAAAGGTAGGACTAGCGGCTACAATGAGCAGTTCTTC	CASSKGRTSGYNEQFF
TRBJ2-3	NA	TRBV12-3/TRBV12-4	NA	TGTGCCAGCAGTTTTGACCCCTTAACAGATACGCAGTATTTT	CASSFDPLTDTQYF
TRBJ1-6	TRBD1	TRBV10-3	NA	TGTGCCATCAGTGGGGACAGAAATAATTCACCCCTCCACTTT	CAISGDRNNSPLHF
TRBJ2-2	NA	TRBV7-9	NA	TGTGCCAGCAGCTACCGAACAGGGACCGGGGAGCTGTTTTTT	CASSYRTGTGELFF
TRBJ2-1	NA	TRBV7-2	NA	TGTGCCAGCAGCTTAGCCGGACCCAGCAATGAGCAGTTCTTC	CASSLAGPSNEQFF
TRBJ1-2	TRBD1	TRBV12-3/TRBV12-4	NA	TGTGCCATCCACTTACAGGGGGGCCCTAACTATGGCTACACCTTC	CAIHLQGGPNYGYTF
TRBJ2-3	NA	TRBV5-1	NA	TGCGCCAGCAGCTTGCGGAGCAGCAAATCTAGCACAGATACGCAGTATTTT	CASSLRSSKSSTDTQYF
TRBJ1-2	NA	TRBV5-1	once	TGCGCCAGCAGCTTCCAGACAGAGAACTATGGCTACACCTTC	CASSFQTENYGYTF
TRBJ2-5	TRBD1	TRBV12-3/TRBV12-4	NA	TGTGCCAGCAGCAGACAGGGGAGTCAAGAGACCCAGTACTTC	CASSRQGSQETQYF
TRBJ1-3	NA	TRBV7-2	NA	TGTGCCAGCAGCGTAGAATCTGGAAACACCATATATTTT	CASSVESGNTIYF
TRBJ2-1	NA	TRBV7-2	many	TGTGCCAGCAGCTTCAGCAGGACCCCCTTTGCTGAGCAGTTCTTC	CASSFSRTPFAEQFF
TRBJ2-3	TRBD2	TRBV5-1	few	TGCGCCAGCAGCCAAGTAGCGGGGGCGCACACAGATACGCAGTATTTT	CASSQVAGAHTDTQYF
TRBJ2-7	TRBD2	TRBV20-1	NA	TGCAGTGCTAGAGAGGCAGGGAGGGACGAGCAGTACTTC	CSAREAGRDEQYF
TRBJ1-2	NA	TRBV20-1	few	TGCAGTGCTACGGGGGGGTTTGGCTACACCTTC	CSATGGFGYTF
TRBJ2-3	TRBD2	TRBV15	NA	TGTGCCACCAGCAGAGGTGACCCGGGGGGTTACACAGATACGCAGTATTTT	CATSRGDPGGYTDTQYF
TRBJ1-3	TRBD1	TRBV6-5	NA	TGTGCCAGCTCGGGACAGGGGTTGCACACCATATATTTT	CASSGQGLHTIYF
TRBJ2-1	TRBD2	TRBV27	NA	TGTGCCAGCAGATCACCTGGTTGGACTAGCAGGCCTAATGAGCAGTTCTTC	CASRSPGWTSRPNEQFF
TRBJ2-4	NA	TRBV6-1	NA	TGTGCCAGCAGTCCTTATATTTCCGGGCTCGGAGGGAACATTCAGTACTTC	CASSPYISGLGGNIQYF
TRBJ2-1	NA	TRBV2	NA	TGTGCCAGCCTAACCCTAGGCGGGTCCTACAATGAGCAGTTCTTC	CASLTLGGSYNEQFF
TRBJ2-3	NA	TRBV14	NA	TGTGCCAGCAGCCACCCTAACACAGATACGCAGTATTTT	CASSHPNTDTQYF
TRBJ1-2	TRBD1	TRBV5-6	NA	TGTGCCAGCAGCTCATCCGGGACAGGAGGCTACACCTTC	CASSSSGTGGYTF
TRBJ2-1	TRBD1	TRBV7-3	NA	TGTGCCAGCAACTACAGGGGCAATGAGCAGTTCTTC	CASNYRGNEQFF
TRBJ2-5	TRBD1	TRBV29-1	few	TGCAGCGCTGATAAACAGGGGGAGACCCAGTACTTC	CSADKQGETQYF
TRBJ1-5	TRBD1	TRBV9	few	TGTGCCAGCAGCGTATCCGGGACAGGCGATCAGCCCCAGCATTTT	CASSVSGTGDQPQHF
TRBJ2-5	NA	TRBV20-1	few	TGCAGTGCTAGAGATGGGCGGCTCCAAGAGACCCAGTACTTC	CSARDGRLQETQYF
TRBJ2-6	TRBD1	TRBV24-1	NA	TGTGCCGCCAGTGATAGGACAGGGGGTAGCTCTGGGGCCAACGTCCTGACTTTC	CAASDRTGGSSGANVLTF
TRBJ2-2	NA	TRBV5-1	NA	TGCACCAGCAGCGTGGACCCTGCCGGGGAGCTGTTTTTT	CTSSVDPAGELFF
TRBJ1-1	TRBD1	TRBV6-5	NA	TGTGCCAGCAGGTCTCGACAGGGGGGGGGCACTGAAGCTTTCTTT	CASRSRQGGGTEAFF
TRBJ2-3	TRBD2	TRBV20-1	few	TGCAGTGCGCTGGGGACTAGCGGACGCACAGATACGCAGTATTTT	CSALGTSGRTDTQYF
TRBJ2-1	TRBD2	TRBV20-1	NA	TGCAGTGCTAGAGATTCGCTAGCGGGGACCTACAATGAGCAGTTCTTC	CSARDSLAGTYNEQFF
TRBJ2-5	NA	TRBV27	NA	TGTGCCAGCATGGCCAACGGGGGCGCATTGGCAGAGACCCAGTACTTC	CASMANGGALAETQYF
TRBJ2-3	NA	TRBV11-1	few	TGTGCCAGCAATCAAACGCAGTATTTT	CASNQTQYF